Each of the 24 T cell receptor beta chains below was sequenced from the same sample in a study of shared T cell receptors in the human thymus. TCRdb's copy holds only in-frame clones and misses some; the assay was immunoSEQ multiplex PCR. The data show more than 550,000 clones, roughly 86% seen once. This sample also belongs to another study, concerning human thymus T cells.

Sequencing used thymocytes. The origin of the receptors is a boy under two years old with a congenital heart defect.

Concerning this clone itself: The germline gene is not matched at one end of the junction; a read error may be the cause. V and J are TRBV25-1 and TRBJ2-3; weak D call: TRBD1 (7 bases). Germline CDR1 MGHDK, CDR2 SYGVNS. The CDR3 length is 13 residues. The CDR3 loop reads CASSELATGRLDF. The CDR3 bases are TGTGCCAGCAGTGAATTGGCGACAGGGAGGTTGGATTTT.

The chain links TRBV6-5 to TRBJ1-5, with 8 bases lining up with TRBD1. Germline assignment: CDR1 MNHEY and CDR2 SVGAGI. The CDR3 is 15 amino acids. V was clipped by 6 bases and J by 5 bases; unmatched bases: 9. In nucleotides, the CDR3 is TGTGCCAGCAGCTTTAACCAGGGGGCGGATCAGCCCCAGCATTTT. It translates to CASSFNQGADQPQHF.

J is TRBJ2-2 and V is TRBV12-5; 11 nucleotides line up with TRBD2. CDR3 size: 23 residues. Germline lookup yields CDR1 LGHNT and CDR2 FRNRAP. V lost 3 bases and J lost 6; bases outside the gene matches: 27. The CDR3 reads CASGLNPDRGLAGTTGSPGELFF. As DNA, the CDR3 is TGTGCTAGTGGTTTAAACCCCGACAGAGGACTAGCGGGTACAACAGGATCACCCGGGGAGCTGTTTTTT.

This clone showed up just once. The chain employs TRBV18 and TRBJ2-1; 7 bases fit TRBD1. The CDR3 length is 16 residues. V trimming: 3 bases; J trimming: 3 bases; junction bases outside the gene matches: 8. Germline assignment: CDR1 KGHSH and CDR2 LQKENI. The CDR3 nucleotides read TGTGCCAGCTCACCCTTAGGACAGGAATTCTACAATGAGCAGTTCTTC. Translated, it gives CASSPLGQEFYNEQFF. The full variable domain, with the rest looked up from reference TRBV18 and TRBJ2-1, is NAGVMQNPRHLVRRRGQEARLRCSPMKGHSHVYWYRQLPEEGLKFMVYLQKENIIDESGMPKERFSAEFPKEGPSILRIQQVVRGDSAAYFCASSPLGQEFYNEQFFGPGTRLTVL.

V usage is TRBV28 and J usage is TRBJ1-2; 10 bases are a match to TRBD1. The CDR3 is made up of 17 amino acids. CDR1 is MDHEN and CDR2 is SYDVKM in the germline V gene. V shed 4 bases and J 1 base; nucleotides not matched to a gene: 9. DNA for the CDR3: TGTGCCAGCAGTTCCTCGGACAGGGGGGAGCGTAACTATGGCTACACCTTC. Its translation is CASSSSDRGERNYGYTF.

This chain links TRBV2 with TRBJ2-2; D is uncertain. V was shortened by 6 bases and J by 0 bases, with 8 bases between the two germline ends. There are 14 residues in the CDR3. Germline V gene lookup returns CDR1 SNHLY and CDR2 FYNNEI. In nucleotides, the CDR3 is TGTGCCAGCAGGAATCTAGCGAACACCGGGGAGCTGTTTTTT. Its protein is CASRNLANTGELFF.

V gene TRBV5-6 combines with J gene TRBJ1-1; D unclear. V was trimmed by 4 bases and J by 5 bases, leaving 12 bases between them. This CDR3 is built from 13 residues. CDR1 is SGHDT and CDR2 is YYEEEE in the germline V gene. The CDR3 protein is CASSLRGRTEAFF. The CDR3 coding sequence is TGTGCCAGCAGCCTGCGCGGGAGGACTGAAGCTTTCTTT.

This chain connects TRBV28 to TRBJ2-7; possibly TRBD2 for D (6 bases). Trimming took off 0 bases at V and 0 bases at J, with 18 bases between the two ends. CDR1 is MDHEN and CDR2 is SYDVKM in the germline V gene. There are 18 residues in the CDR3. This CDR3 is CASSLCIGAGDLSYEQYF. The CDR3 DNA sequence: TGTGCCAGCAGTTTATGCATAGGAGCGGGTGACCTCTCCTACGAGCAGTACTTC.

The chain has TRBV6-5 and TRBJ2-7; 9 bases are shared with TRBD1. Germline CDR1 is MNHEY and CDR2 is SVGAGI. The J segment lost 2 bases and the V segment lost 4 bases, leaving 6 bases of the junction unmatched. The CDR3 extends over 15 amino acids. CDR3 nucleotides: TGTGCCAGCAGTTCGGGACAGGGTATGACCTACGAGCAGTACTTC. It codes for CASSSGQGMTYEQYF.

The V call is TRBV7-9, the J call TRBJ2-7; D is possibly TRBD2 (6 bases). The V gene lost 0 bases and the J gene lost 5 bases, with 8 bases spanning the gap. Germline assignment: CDR1 SEHNR and CDR2 FQNEAQ (reference sequence). The CDR3 sequence is 13 residues long. The CDR3 loop reads CASSLAGGDEQYF. For the CDR3, the DNA is TGTGCCAGCAGCTTAGCGGGAGGCGACGAGCAGTACTTC.

This chain's CDR3 is CASSRGEILTESPLHF. In nucleotides, the CDR3 is TGTGCCAGCAGCCGTGGGGAGATCCTAACGGAATCACCCCTCCACTTT. V is TRBV5-6 and J is TRBJ1-6, with D unresolved. Germline CDR1 reads SGHDT; CDR2 reads YYEEEE. The CDR3 loop spans 16 amino acids. Trimming cost V 4 bases and J 10 bases, with 21 bases left between them.

This chain links TRBV5-5 with TRBJ2-3, with TRBD2 matching 8 bases. The germline gives CDR1 SGHKS, CDR2 YYEKEE (reference sequence). The V and J ends lost 0 bases and 6 bases, in that order; junction bases with no gene match: 6. This CDR3 comprises 15 residues. CDR3 in amino acids: CASSLEAGGLDTQYF. The CDR3 coding sequence is TGTGCCAGCAGCTTGGAGGCGGGGGGTTTGGATACGCAGTATTTT.

V and J are TRBV28 and TRBJ2-7; the match to TRBD1 covers 9 bases. This CDR3 is built from 15 residues. V gave up 6 bases and J gave up 5 bases; unmatched junction bases: 11. Germline V gene data show CDR1 as MDHEN and CDR2 as SYDVKM. CDR3 nucleotides: TGTGCCAGCAGACCCCGGGACAGGGCGTGCCACGAGCAGTACTTC. This gives the protein CASRPRDRACHEQYF.

The chain links TRBV7-8 to TRBJ2-7; 8 nucleotides align to TRBD2. This CDR3 has 16 residues. With 1 base clipped from V and 2 bases from J, the junction kept 7 bases outside the gene matches. The V gene's germline CDR1 is SGHVS and CDR2 FQNEAQ. CDR3 sequence: CASSLGREGWTYEQYF. CDR3 DNA sequence: TGTGCCAGCAGCTTAGGCCGGGAGGGGTGGACCTACGAGCAGTACTTC.

The rearrangement uses TRBV15 and TRBJ2-1, with 11 bases identical to TRBD2. The J segment lost 5 bases and the V segment lost 8 bases, leaving 17 bases of the junction unmatched. Germline CDR1 reads LNHNV; CDR2 reads YYDKDF (reference sequence). The CDR3 is 18 amino acids. The CDR3 DNA reads as TGTGCCACCCTCCGAGGGGGCCCCCGACTAGCGGGACACAATGAGCAGTTCTTC. As protein: CATLRGGPRLAGHNEQFF.

The rearrangement uses TRBV6-5 and TRBJ1-1; TRBD1 is a possible D gene (6 bases). Germline V gene lookup returns CDR1 MNHEY and CDR2 SVGAGI. This CDR3 has 16 amino acids. V was clipped by 0 bases and J by 1 base, with 12 bases between them. This CDR3 reads CASSYSFGTQNTEAFF. The CDR3 DNA reads as TGTGCCAGCAGTTACTCGTTCGGGACACAGAACACTGAAGCTTTCTTT.

The genes are TRBV27 and TRBJ2-3; TRBD2 might be the D (7 bases). Looked up from germline, CDR1 is MNHEY and CDR2 is SMNVEV (reference sequence). V lost 7 bases, J lost 5 bases, and 16 bases lay in between. CDR3 length equals 14 residues. CDR3 region: CASNYTGGQDTQYF. CDR3 coding DNA: TGTGCCAGCAATTATACCGGGGGGCAAGATACGCAGTATTTT.

The chain combines TRBV28 with TRBJ2-2; maybe TRBD1 (7 bases). The V gene's germline CDR1 is MDHEN and CDR2 SYDVKM. V dropped 2 bases and J dropped 1 base, with 14 bases sitting between them. CDR3 length equals 17 residues. The CDR3 loop is CASSLGGGVMNTGELFF. In DNA, the CDR3 is TGTGCCAGCAGTTTAGGAGGGGGCGTCATGAACACCGGGGAGCTGTTTTTT. Full variable domain (remainder filled in from reference TRBV28 and TRBJ2-2): DVKVTQSSRYLVKRTGEKVFLECVQDMDHENMFWYRQDPGLGLRLIYFSYDVKMKEKGDIPEGYSVSREKKERFSLILESASTNQTSMYLCASSLGGGVMNTGELFFGEGSRLTVL.

The chain uses TRBV27 and TRBJ1-1, with D possibly TRBD1 on 5 matching bases. The CDR3 contains 12 residues. The V end was cut by 5 bases, the J end by 12 bases, with 16 bases between. Germline V gene lookup returns CDR1 MNHEY and CDR2 SMNVEV (reference sequence). The CDR3, as DNA: TGTGCCAGCAGTCCCCGAGGAGGGACGACTTTCTTT. Translated, it gives CASSPRGGTTFF.

This sequence joins TRBV4-1 and TRBJ2-3, with 10 bases that match TRBD2. The CDR3 consists of 15 residues. The V and J ends lost 4 bases and 1 base, in that order; junction bases with no gene match: 2. Germline assignment: CDR1 MGHRA and CDR2 YSYEKL. CDR3 loop: CASSLGTSGTDTQYF. The CDR3 DNA reads as TGCGCCAGCAGCCTCGGGACTAGCGGCACAGATACGCAGTATTTT.

DNA of the CDR3: TGTGCCAGCAACTTGGGACAGGGAGAAACCGGGGAGCTGTTTTTT. Its translation: CASNLGQGETGELFF. The rearrangement links TRBV7-9 to TRBJ2-2, with TRBD1 matching 9 bases. From germline, CDR1 is SEHNR and CDR2 FQNEAQ (reference sequence). The CDR3 length is 15 residues. V trimming: 7 bases; J trimming: 5 bases; junction bases outside the gene matches: 8.

This clone was found a few times. This chain connects TRBV19 to TRBJ1-5; 9 bases are shared with TRBD1. This CDR3 is 19 amino acids long. The V and J ends lost 2 bases and 0 bases, in that order; junction bases with no gene match: 11. Looked up from germline, CDR1 is LNHDA and CDR2 is SQIVND (reference sequence). The CDR3 DNA is TGTGCCAGTAGTATAAGTCGGAAACAGGGGGCATGTAGCAATCAGCCCCAGCATTTT. It translates to CASSISRKQGACSNQPQHF.

V gene TRBV18 combines with J gene TRBJ2-2; possible D gene TRBD2, 5 bases. Germline values: CDR1 KGHSH, CDR2 LQKENI. V shed 3 bases and J shed 3 bases, with 11 bases lying between them. This CDR3 is 15 amino acids long. CDR3 protein: CASSPSTRDTGELFF. In nucleotides, the CDR3 is TGTGCCAGCTCACCTAGCACTAGAGACACCGGGGAGCTGTTTTTT. Full variable domain (missing parts from reference TRBV18 and TRBJ2-2): NAGVMQNPRHLVRRRGQEARLRCSPMKGHSHVYWYRQLPEEGLKFMVYLQKENIIDESGMPKERFSAEFPKEGPSILRIQQVVRGDSAAYFCASSPSTRDTGELFFGEGSRLTVL.

This clone was seen a few times. The V call is TRBV28, the J call TRBJ2-7, with D perhaps matching TRBD1 (6 bases). V lost 3 bases, J lost 3 bases, and 9 bases lay in between. In germline, CDR1 is MDHEN, CDR2 SYDVKM. The CDR3 length is 13 residues. CDR3 DNA: TGTGCCAGCAGTTTTAGGGGGAACTACGAGCAGTACTTC. Translating it yields CASSFRGNYEQYF.